The clone carrying this T cell receptor (beta chain) was found a few times. Its antigen is not identified. This specimen comes from a study of blood T cells in healthy people across ages. As for the study in general: In model experiments, template switching was able to capture about one barcoded beta molecule for every two T cells that were present. General study points: Donors of long life had a larger count of naive CD4+ cells and greater diversity than aged donors. Age advanced and TCR beta diversity per million T cells fell, roughly linearly. PBMCs left unsorted prevented a conclusive naive versus antigen-experienced comparison.

Together with a sample-barcoded 5' primer, a J-beta primer mix was included in a second PCR lasting roughly 6 to 12 cycles. MiXCR was run by TCRdb on the 5' RACE reads, yielding one entry per CDR3 protein. This table has hundreds of thousands of distinct CDR3 sequences, around three fifths appearing once. Germline loops: CDR1 MDHEN, CDR2 SYDVKM. Trimming at V came to 8 bases and at J to 3 bases, leaving 9 bases not matched to a gene. The CDR3 contains 15 residues. Sequenced: blood. The gene calls are TRBV28 and TRBJ2-4; the match to TRBD2 covers 8 bases. The clonotype comes from a middle-aged man in good health. In DNA, the CDR3 is TGTGCCAGCGTCCCTCAGGCGGGGGGCAAAAACATTCAGTACTTC. Translation: CASVPQAGGKNIQYF.